This TCR beta chain was recovered during a study of OX40 agonist ivuxolimab in advanced cancers. This CDR3 is built from 13 residues. The germline CDR1 and CDR2 sequences are LNHDA and SQIVND (reference sequence). The V and J ends lost 7 bases and 4 bases respectively, with 13 bases between them. Using immunoSEQ multiplex PCR, the repertoire was profiled, and TCRdb retains in-frame clones only, with some absent. Of tens of thousands of clones listed, around 85% were seen once; the top ten hold roughly 15%. The receptor was isolated from an adult with an advanced solid tumor such as melanoma, head and neck, liver or kidney cancer. The material sequenced was CD4+ or CD8+ T cells sorted from blood, taken in a trial of the OX40 agonist ivuxolimab. The rearrangement links TRBV19 to TRBJ1-1; the D gene is possibly TRBD1 (6 bases). The CDR3: CASTTGLSTEAFF. The CDR3 nucleotides are TGTGCCAGTACTACAGGGTTGTCCACTGAAGCTTTCTTT. The variable domain in full, completed from reference TRBV19 and TRBJ1-1, reads DGGITQSPKYLFRKEGQNVTLSCEQNLNHDAMYWYRQDPGQGLRLIYYSQIVNDFQKGDIAEGYSVSREKKESFPLTVTSAQKNPTAFYLCASTTGLSTEAFFGQGTRLTVV.